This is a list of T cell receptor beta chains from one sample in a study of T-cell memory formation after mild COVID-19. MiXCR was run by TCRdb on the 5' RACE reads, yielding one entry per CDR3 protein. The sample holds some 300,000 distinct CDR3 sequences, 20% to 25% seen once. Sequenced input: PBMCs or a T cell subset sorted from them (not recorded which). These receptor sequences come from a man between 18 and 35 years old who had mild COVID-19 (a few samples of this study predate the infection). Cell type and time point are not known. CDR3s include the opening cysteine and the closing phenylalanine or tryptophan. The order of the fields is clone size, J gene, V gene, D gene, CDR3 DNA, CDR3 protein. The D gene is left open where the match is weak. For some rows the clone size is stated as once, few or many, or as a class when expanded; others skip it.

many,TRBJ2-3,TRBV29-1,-,TGCAGCGTTGGGTACGGGGGCACAGATACGCAGTATTTT,CSVGYGGTDTQYF
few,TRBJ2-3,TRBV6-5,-,TGTGCCAGCAAAGGGGCCGGCACAGATACGCAGTATTTT,CASKGAGTDTQYF
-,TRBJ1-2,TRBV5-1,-,TGCGCCAGCAGCGTGGGACCTAATCGTGGACCCTATGGCTACACCTTC,CASSVGPNRGPYGYTF
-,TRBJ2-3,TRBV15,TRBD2,TGTGCCACCAGCAACCCTGAGGGAAGCGGGGGGGCTGGTGATACGCAGTATTTT,CATSNPEGSGGAGDTQYF
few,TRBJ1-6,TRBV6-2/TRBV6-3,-,TGTGCCAGCAGCCCCAGACCGGGGATATCCTATAATTCACCCCTCCACTTT,CASSPRPGISYNSPLHF
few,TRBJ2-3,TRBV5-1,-,TGCGCCAGCAATCTGAAGGACGAACACACAGATACGCAGTATTTT,CASNLKDEHTDTQYF
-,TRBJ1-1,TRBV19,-,TGTGCCAGTAGTACAAAGGGGACAACACTGCACACTGAAGCTTTCTTT,CASSTKGTTLHTEAFF
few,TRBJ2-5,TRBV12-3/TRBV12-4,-,TGTGCCAGCAGTTTCAGCCAGCTCCAAGAGACCCAGTACTTC,CASSFSQLQETQYF
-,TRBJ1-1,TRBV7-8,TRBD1,TGTGCCAGCAGCTTCCAAAGAACCGGGACAGCTGAAGCTTTCTTT,CASSFQRTGTAEAFF
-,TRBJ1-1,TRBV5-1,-,TGCGCCAGCAGCCTCGACAGGACTGGGAACACTGAAGCTTTCTTT,CASSLDRTGNTEAFF
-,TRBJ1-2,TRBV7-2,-,TGTGCCAGCAGCCCAACCACGGCGGACTATGGCTACACCTTC,CASSPTTADYGYTF
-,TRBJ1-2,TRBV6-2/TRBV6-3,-,TGTGCCAGCAAAGAACATGGCTATCTGGACTATGGCTACACCTTC,CASKEHGYLDYGYTF
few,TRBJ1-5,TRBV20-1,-,TGCAGTGCTAGCCCGGGGCTCAATCAGCCCCAGCATTTT,CSASPGLNQPQHF
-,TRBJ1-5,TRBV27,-,TGTGCCAGCGGTCGGGGGTCCCAGCATTTT,CASGRGSQHF
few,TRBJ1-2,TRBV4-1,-,TGCGCCAGCAGCCAAGGGGAGGCAGCTAACTATGGCTACACCTTC,CASSQGEAANYGYTF
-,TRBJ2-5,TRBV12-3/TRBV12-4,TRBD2,TGTGCCAGCAGTTTCGGGGGGGCCCCGGTTGAGACCCAGTACTTC,CASSFGGAPVETQYF
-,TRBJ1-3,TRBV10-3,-,TGTGCCATCAGTCCGGGACTATCGAACACCATATATTTT,CAISPGLSNTIYF
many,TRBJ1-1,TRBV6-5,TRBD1,TGTGCCAGCAGACCTCAGGGGGACACTGAAGCTTTCTTT,CASRPQGDTEAFF
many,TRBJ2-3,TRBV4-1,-,TGCGCCAGCAGCCAAGTAGCAGATACGCAGTATTTT,CASSQVADTQYF
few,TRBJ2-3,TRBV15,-,TGTGCCACCAGCGGACTAATAGATACGCAGTATTTT,CATSGLIDTQYF
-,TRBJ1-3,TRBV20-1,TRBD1,TGCAGTGCTAGGGCTACAGGGGTCGGAAACACCATATATTTT,CSARATGVGNTIYF
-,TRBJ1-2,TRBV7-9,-,TGTGCCAGCAGCCCCACTTTGAGCCAGATCTATGGCTACACCTTC,CASSPTLSQIYGYTF
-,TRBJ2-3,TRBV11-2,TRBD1,TGTGCCAGCAGCTTAGTCTTGGGTTGGGGACAGGGGATTAATACGCAGTATTTT,CASSLVLGWGQGINTQYF
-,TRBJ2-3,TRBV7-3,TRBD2,TGTGCCAGCAGCTTAAGGGGACTAGCGGGGGGAGTGACAGATACGCAGTATTTT,CASSLRGLAGGVTDTQYF
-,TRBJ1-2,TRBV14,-,TGTGCCAGCAGCCCTTACCACCCTTATGGCTACACCTTC,CASSPYHPYGYTF
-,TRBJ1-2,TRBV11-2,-,TGTGCCAGCAGCTTAAACCTTTGGGGCTACACCTTC,CASSLNLWGYTF
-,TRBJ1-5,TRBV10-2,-,TGCTCCAGCACCGAAACAGGCGGGCAGCCCCAGCATTTT,CSSTETGGQPQHF
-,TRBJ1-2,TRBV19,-,TGTGCCAGTAGTCAGGGGATGTCGTCTGGCTACACCTTC,CASSQGMSSGYTF
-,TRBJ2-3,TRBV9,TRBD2,TGTGCCAGCAGCGTAGTCACGGGAGGGACCACAGATACGCAGTATTTT,CASSVVTGGTTDTQYF
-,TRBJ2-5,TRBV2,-,TGTGCCAGCAAGGGGGTGAGGGGGGACCAAGAGACCCAGTACTTC,CASKGVRGDQETQYF
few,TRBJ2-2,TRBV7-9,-,TGTGCCAGCAGCTTAGGCCCGTCGGGACCCGGGGAGCTGTTTTTT,CASSLGPSGPGELFF
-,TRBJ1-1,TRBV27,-,TGTGCCAGCCGTCACGGGCGGGCTGAAGCTTTCTTT,CASRHGRAEAFF
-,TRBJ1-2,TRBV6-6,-,TGTGCCAGCAGTTCCGTACAGGGTGGGGGTCATGGCTACACCTTC,CASSSVQGGGHGYTF